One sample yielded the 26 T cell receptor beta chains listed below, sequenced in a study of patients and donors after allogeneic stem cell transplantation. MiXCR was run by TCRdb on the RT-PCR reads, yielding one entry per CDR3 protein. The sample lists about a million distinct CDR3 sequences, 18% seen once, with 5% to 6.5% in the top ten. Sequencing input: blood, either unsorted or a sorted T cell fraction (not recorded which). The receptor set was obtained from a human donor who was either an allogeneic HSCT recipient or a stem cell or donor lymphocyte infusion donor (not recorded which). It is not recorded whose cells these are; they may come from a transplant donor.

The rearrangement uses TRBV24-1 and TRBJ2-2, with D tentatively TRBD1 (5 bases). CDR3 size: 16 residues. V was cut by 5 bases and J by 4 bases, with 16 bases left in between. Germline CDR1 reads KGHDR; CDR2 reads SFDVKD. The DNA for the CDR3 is TGTGCCACCAGTGGCAGACAGCCGCGAGGCACCGGGGAGCTGTTTTTT. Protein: CATSGRQPRGTGELFF.

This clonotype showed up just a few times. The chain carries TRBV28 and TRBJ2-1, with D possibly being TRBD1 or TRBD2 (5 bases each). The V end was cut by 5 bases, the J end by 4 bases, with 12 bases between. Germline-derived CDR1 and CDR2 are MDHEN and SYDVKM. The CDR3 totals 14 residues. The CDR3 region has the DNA TGTGCCAGCAGTCCCCGGGGCAAGTACAATGAGCAGTTCTTC. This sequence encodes CASSPRGKYNEQFF.

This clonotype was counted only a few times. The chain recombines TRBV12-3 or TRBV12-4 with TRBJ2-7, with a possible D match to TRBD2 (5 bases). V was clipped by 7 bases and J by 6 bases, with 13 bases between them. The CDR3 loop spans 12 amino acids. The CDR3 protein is CASTRGLVEQYF. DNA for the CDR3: TGTGCCAGCACTAGAGGGTTAGTCGAGCAGTACTTC.

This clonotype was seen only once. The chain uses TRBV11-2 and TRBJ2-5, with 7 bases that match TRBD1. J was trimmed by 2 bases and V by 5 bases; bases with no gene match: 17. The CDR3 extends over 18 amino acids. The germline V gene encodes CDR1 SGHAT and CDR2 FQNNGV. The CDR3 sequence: CASSTRGTEVKVQETQYF. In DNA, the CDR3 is TGTGCCAGCAGCACCCGAGGGACAGAAGTTAAGGTTCAAGAGACCCAGTACTTC.

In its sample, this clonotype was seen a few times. DNA of the CDR3: TGTGCCAGCAGTTACAACCCGGGACAGGGAACTGAAGCTTTCTTT. Translation: CASSYNPGQGTEAFF. The V call is TRBV6-5, the J call TRBJ1-1; TRBD1 agrees at 9 bases. Germline CDR1 reads MNHEY; CDR2 reads SVGAGI. With 2 bases clipped from V and 5 bases from J, the junction kept 6 bases outside the gene matches. The CDR3 consists of 15 residues.

CDR3 in DNA: TGCAGCGTAGCCGGGCTAGGGGGATTCGGTGAGCAGTTCTTC. This sequence encodes CSVAGLGGFGEQFF. V is TRBV29-1 and J is TRBJ2-1; maybe TRBD1 (6 bases). The CDR3 is made up of 14 amino acids. The V gene lost 6 bases and the J gene lost 9 bases, with 21 bases spanning the gap. Looked up from germline, CDR1 is SQVTM and CDR2 is ANQGSEA.

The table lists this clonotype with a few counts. CDR3 loop: CASSLGALRPQHF. The CDR3 DNA reads TGTGCCAGCAGCTTAGGGGCGCTTAGGCCCCAGCATTTT. The chain couples TRBV7-8 to TRBJ1-5; D unresolved. There are 13 residues in the CDR3. Germline V CDR1 and CDR2: SGHVS, FQNEAQ. V lost 1 base and J 9 bases, leaving 10 bases between the germline ends.

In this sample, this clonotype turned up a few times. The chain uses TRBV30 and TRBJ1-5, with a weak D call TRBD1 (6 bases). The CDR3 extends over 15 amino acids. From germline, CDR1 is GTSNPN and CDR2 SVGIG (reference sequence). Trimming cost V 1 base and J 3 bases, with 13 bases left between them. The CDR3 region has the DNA TGTGCCTGGAGTGGCTCGGGGGGCGTCAATCAGCCCCAGCATTTT. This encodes CAWSGSGGVNQPQHF.

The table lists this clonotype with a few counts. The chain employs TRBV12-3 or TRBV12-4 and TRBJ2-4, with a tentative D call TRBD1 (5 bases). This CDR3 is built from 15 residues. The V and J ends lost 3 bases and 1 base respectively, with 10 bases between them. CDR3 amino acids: CASSFRQKAKNIQYF. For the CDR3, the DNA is TGTGCCAGCAGTTTTCGACAGAAGGCCAAAAACATTCAGTACTTC.

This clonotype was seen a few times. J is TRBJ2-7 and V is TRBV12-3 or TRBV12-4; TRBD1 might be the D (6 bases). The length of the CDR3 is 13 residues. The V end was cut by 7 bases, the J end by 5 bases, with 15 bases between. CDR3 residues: CASTSVRTDEQYF. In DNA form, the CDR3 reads TGTGCCAGCACTTCTGTCAGGACAGACGAGCAGTACTTC.

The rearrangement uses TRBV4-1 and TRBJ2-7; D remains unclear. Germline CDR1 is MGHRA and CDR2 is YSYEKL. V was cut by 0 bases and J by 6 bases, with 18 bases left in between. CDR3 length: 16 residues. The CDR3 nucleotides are TGCGCCAGCAGCCAAGACCCCACGGTCGCTGTAGGCGAGCAGTACTTC. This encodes CASSQDPTVAVGEQYF.

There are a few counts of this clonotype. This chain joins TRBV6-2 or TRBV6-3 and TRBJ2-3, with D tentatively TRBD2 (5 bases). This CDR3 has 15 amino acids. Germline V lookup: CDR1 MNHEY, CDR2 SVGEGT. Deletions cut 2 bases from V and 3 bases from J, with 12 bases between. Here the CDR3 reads CASSYRGFTTDTQYF. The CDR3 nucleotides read TGTGCCAGCAGTTACCGAGGGTTCACGACAGATACGCAGTATTTT.

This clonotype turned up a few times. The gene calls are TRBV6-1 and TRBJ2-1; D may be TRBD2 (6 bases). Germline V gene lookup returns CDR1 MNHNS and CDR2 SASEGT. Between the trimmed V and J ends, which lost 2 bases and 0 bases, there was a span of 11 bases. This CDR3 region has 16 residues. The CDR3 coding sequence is TGTGCCAGCAGTGAACCTCGGGGGAGCTCCTACAATGAGCAGTTCTTC. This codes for CASSEPRGSSYNEQFF.

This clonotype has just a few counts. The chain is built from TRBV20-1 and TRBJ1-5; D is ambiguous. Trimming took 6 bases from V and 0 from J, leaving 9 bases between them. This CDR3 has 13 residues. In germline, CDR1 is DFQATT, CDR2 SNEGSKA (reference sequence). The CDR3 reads CSAESYSNQPQHF. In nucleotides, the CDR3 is TGCAGTGCCGAATCCTATAGCAATCAGCCCCAGCATTTT.

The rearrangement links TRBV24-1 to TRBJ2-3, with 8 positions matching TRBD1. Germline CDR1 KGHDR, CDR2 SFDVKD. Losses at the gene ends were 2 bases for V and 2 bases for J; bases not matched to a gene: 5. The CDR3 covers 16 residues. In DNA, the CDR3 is TGTGCCACCAGTGATTCGGACAGGGCTCACACAGATACGCAGTATTTT. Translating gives CATSDSDRAHTDTQYF.

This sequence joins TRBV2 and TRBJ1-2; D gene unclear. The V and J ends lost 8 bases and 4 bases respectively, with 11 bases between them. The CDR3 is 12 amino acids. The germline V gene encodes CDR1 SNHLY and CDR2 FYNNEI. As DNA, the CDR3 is TGTGCCAGCGTGGGGATAACCTATGGCTACACCTTC. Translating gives CASVGITYGYTF.

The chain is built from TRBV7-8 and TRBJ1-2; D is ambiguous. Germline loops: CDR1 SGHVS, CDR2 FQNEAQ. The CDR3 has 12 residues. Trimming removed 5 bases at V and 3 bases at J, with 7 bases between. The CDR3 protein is CASSPQDYGYTF. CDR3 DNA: TGTGCCAGCAGCCCCCAGGACTATGGCTACACCTTC.

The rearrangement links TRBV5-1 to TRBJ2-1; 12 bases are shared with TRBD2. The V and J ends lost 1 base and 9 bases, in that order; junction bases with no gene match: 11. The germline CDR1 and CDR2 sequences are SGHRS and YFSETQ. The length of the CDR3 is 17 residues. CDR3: CASSLYPSGRAISEQFF. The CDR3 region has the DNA TGCGCCAGCAGCTTGTACCCTAGCGGGAGGGCGATTAGTGAGCAGTTCTTC.

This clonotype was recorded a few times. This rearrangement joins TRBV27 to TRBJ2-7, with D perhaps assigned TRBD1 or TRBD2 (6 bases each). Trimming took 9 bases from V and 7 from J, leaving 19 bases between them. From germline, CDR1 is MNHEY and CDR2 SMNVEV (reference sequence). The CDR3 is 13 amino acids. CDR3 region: CASTAWGAREQYF. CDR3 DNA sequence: TGTGCCAGTACCGCATGGGGGGCGCGAGAGCAGTACTTC.

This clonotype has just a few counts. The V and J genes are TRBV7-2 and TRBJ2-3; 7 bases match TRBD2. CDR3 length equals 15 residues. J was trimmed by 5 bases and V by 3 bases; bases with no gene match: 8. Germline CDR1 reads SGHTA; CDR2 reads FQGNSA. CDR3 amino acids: CASSFPTSQGDTQYF. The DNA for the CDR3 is TGTGCCAGCAGCTTCCCGACTAGCCAGGGAGATACGCAGTATTTT.

The CDR3 coding sequence is TGTGCCAGCAGCCGCTTGATGGGGGCCTCTGATGAGCAGTTCTTC. This sequence encodes CASSRLMGASDEQFF. The V call is TRBV21-1, the J call TRBJ2-1; the DNA was not compared with TRBD1, the D call given in the table. TRBV21-1 is termed a pseudogene. The CDR3 runs to 15 residues.

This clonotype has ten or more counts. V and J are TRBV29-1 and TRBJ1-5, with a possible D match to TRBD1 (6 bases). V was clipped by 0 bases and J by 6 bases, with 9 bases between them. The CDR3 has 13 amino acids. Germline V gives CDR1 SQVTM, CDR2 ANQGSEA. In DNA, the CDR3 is TGCAGCGTTGAAGAAGGGACATCTCAGCCCCAGCATTTT. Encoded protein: CSVEEGTSQPQHF.

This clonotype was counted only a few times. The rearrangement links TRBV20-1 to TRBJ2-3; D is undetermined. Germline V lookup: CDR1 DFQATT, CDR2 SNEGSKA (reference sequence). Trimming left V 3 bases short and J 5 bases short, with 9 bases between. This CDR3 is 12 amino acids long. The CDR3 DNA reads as TGCAGTGCTAGGGCCAGAAAAGATACGCAGTATTTT. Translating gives CSARARKDTQYF.

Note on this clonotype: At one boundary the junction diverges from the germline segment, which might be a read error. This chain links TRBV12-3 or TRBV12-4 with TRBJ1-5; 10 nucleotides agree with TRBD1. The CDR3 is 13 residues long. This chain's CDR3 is CASRDRGNQPRHF. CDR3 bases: TGTGCCAGCCGGGACAGGGGCAATCAGCCCCGGCATTTT.

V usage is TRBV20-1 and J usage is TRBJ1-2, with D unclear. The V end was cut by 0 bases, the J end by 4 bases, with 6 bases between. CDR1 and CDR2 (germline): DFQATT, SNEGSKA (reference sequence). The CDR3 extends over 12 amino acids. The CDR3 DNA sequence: TGCAGTGCTAGAGATCAGGCCTATGGCTACACCTTC. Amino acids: CSARDQAYGYTF.

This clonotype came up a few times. The CDR3 protein is CASRGDSTNTGELFF. The DNA of the CDR3 is TGTGCCAGCAGGGGGGACAGTACGAACACCGGGGAGCTGTTTTTT. The genes are TRBV12-3 or TRBV12-4 and TRBJ2-2; 7 nucleotides match TRBD1. The CDR3 length is 15 residues. J gave up 0 bases and V 6 bases, and 4 bases lay outside the gene matches.